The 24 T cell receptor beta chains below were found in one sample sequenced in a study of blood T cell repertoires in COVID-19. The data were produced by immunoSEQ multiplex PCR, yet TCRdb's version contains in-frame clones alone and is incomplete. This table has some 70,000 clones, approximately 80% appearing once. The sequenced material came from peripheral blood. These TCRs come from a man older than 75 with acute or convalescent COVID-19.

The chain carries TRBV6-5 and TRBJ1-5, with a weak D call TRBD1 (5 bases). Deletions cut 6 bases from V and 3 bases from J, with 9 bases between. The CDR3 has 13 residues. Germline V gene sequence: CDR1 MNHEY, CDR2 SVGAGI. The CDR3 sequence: CASSNRYNQPQHF. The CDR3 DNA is TGTGCCAGCAGCAACAGGTACAATCAGCCCCAGCATTTT.

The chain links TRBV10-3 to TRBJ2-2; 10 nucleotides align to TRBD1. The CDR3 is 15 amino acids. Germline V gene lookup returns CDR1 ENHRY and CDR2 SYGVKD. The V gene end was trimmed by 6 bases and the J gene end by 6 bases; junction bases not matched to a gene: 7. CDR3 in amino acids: CAISTGTGAPGELFF. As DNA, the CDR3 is TGTGCCATCAGCACCGGGACAGGGGCTCCCGGGGAGCTGTTTTTT.

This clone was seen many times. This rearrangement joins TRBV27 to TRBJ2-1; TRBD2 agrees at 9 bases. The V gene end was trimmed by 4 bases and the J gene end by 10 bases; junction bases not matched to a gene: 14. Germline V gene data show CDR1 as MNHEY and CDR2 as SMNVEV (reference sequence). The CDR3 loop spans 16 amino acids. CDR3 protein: CASSSTSGTLTREQFF. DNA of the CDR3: TGTGCCAGCAGTTCGACTAGCGGAACCCTCACGAGAGAGCAGTTCTTC.

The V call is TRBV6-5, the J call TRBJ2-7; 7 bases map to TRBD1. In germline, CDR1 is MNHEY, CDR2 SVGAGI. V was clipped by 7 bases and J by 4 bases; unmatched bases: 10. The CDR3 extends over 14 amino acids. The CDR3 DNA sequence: TGTGCCAGCACAGGGGGAAACCCTACATACGAGCAGTACTTC. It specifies CASTGGNPTYEQYF.

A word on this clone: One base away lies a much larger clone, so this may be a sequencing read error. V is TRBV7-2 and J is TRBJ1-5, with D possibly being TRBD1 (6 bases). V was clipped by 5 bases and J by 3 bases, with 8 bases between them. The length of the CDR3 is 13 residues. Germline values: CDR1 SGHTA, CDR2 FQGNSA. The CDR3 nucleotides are TGTGCCAGCAGCGGACAGCTCAATCAGCCCCAGCATTTT. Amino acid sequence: CASSGQLNQPQHF. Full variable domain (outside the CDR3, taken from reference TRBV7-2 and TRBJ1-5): GAGVSQSPSNKVTEKGKDVELRCDPISGHTALYWYRQSLGQGLEFLIYFQGNSAPDKSGLPSDRFSAERTGGSVSTLTIQRTQQEDSAVYLCASSGQLNQPQHFGDGTRLSIL.

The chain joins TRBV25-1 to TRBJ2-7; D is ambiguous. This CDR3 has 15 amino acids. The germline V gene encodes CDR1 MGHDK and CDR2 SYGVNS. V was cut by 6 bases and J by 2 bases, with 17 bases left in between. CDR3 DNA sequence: TGTGCCAGCAGCGGCCCGCTTGAGGCCCCCTACGAGCAGTACTTC. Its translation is CASSGPLEAPYEQYF.

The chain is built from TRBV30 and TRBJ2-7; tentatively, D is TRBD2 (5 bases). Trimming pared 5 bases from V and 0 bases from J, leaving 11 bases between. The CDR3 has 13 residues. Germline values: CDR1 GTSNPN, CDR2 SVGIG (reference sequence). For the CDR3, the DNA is TGTGCCTGGTCGCCCGGGGTCTCCTACGAGCAGTACTTC. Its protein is CAWSPGVSYEQYF. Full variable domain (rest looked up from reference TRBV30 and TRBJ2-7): SQTIHQWPATLVQPVGSPLSLECTVEGTSNPNLYWYRQAAGRGLQLLFYSVGIGQISSEVPQNLSASRPQDRQFILSSKKLLLSDSGFYLCAWSPGVSYEQYFGPGTRLTVT.

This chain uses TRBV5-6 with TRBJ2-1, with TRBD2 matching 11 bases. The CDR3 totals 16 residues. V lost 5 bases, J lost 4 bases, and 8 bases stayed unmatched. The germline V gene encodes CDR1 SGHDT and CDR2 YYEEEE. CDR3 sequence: CASSYTGTSGYNEQFF. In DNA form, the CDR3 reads TGTGCCAGCAGTTACACCGGGACTAGCGGTTACAATGAGCAGTTCTTC.

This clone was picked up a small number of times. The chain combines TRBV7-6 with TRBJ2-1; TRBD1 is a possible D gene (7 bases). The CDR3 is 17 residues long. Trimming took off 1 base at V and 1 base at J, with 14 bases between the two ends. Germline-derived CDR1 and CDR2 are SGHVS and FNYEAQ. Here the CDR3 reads CASSLGSGGISYNEQFF. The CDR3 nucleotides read TGTGCCAGCAGCTTAGGATCAGGGGGGATTTCCTACAATGAGCAGTTCTTC.

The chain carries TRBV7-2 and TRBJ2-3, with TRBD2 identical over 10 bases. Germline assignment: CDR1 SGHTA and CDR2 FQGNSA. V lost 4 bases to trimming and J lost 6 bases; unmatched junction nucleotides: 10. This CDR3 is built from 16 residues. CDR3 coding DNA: TGTGCCAGCAGCTACGGAGCGGGAGGGATTTCGGATACGCAGTATTTT. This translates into CASSYGAGGISDTQYF.

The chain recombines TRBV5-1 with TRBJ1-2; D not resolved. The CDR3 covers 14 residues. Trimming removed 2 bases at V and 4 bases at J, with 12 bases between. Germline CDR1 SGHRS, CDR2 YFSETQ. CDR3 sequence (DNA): TGCGCCAGCAGCTTCGAACTCTCAGGCTATGGCTACACCTTC. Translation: CASSFELSGYGYTF.

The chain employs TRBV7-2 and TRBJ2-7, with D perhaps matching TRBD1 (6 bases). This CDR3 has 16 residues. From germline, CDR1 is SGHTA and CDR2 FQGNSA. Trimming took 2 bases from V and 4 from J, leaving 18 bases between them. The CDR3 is CASSLPRTARGYEQYF. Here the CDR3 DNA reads TGTGCCAGCAGCTTACCAAGGACAGCAAGGGGTTACGAGCAGTACTTC.

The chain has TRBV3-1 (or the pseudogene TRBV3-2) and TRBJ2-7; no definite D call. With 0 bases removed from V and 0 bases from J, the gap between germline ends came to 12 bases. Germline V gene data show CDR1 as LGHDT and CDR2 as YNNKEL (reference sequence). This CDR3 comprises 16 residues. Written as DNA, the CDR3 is TGTGCCAGCAGCCAAGATGGTGTTGGGCTCTCCTACGAGCAGTACTTC. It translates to CASSQDGVGLSYEQYF.

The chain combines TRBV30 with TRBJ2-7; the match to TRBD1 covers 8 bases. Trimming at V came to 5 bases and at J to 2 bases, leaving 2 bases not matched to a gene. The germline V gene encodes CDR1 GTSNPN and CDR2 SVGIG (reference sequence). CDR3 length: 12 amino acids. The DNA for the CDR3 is TGTGCCTGGGGGGACAGGCCCTACGAGCAGTACTTC. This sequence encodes CAWGDRPYEQYF.

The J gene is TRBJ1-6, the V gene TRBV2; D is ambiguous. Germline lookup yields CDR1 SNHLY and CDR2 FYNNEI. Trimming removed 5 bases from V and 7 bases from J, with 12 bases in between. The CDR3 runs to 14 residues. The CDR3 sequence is CASSYVEGNSPLHF. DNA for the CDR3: TGTGCCAGCAGTTATGTGGAGGGCAATTCACCCCTCCACTTT.

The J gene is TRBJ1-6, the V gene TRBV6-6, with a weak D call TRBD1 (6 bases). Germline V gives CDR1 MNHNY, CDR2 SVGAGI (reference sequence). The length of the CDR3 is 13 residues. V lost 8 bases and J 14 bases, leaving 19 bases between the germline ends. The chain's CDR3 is CASAGAALAALHF. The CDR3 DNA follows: TGTGCCAGCGCGGGGGCGGCTTTGGCGGCCCTCCACTTT.

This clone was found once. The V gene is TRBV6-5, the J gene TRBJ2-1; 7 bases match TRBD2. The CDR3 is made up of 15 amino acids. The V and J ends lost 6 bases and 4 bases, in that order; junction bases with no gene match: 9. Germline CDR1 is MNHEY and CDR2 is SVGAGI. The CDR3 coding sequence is TGTGCCAGCAGCGGCCTACTAGCGAGTTACAATGAGCAGTTCTTC. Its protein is CASSGLLASYNEQFF.

This chain's CDR3 is CASSSTPVTDTQYF. The DNA of the CDR3 is TGTGCCAGCAGCTCCACTCCCGTAACAGATACGCAGTATTTT. The V gene is TRBV7-2, the J gene TRBJ2-3, with D unclear. Germline V gives CDR1 SGHTA, CDR2 FQGNSA. The CDR3 has 14 amino acids. Trimming took 4 bases from V and 3 from J, leaving 11 bases between them.

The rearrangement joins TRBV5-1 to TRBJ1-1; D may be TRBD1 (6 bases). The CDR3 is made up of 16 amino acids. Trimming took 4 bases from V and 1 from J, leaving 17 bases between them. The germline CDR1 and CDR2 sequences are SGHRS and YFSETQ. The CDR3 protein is CASSSSQGTGNTEAFF. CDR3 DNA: TGCGCCAGCAGCAGCTCTCAGGGGACCGGGAACACTGAAGCTTTCTTT.

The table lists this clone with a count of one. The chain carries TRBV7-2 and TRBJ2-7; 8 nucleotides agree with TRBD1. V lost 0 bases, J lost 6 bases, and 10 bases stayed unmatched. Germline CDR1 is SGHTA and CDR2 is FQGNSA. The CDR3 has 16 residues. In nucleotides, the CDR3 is TGTGCCAGCAGCTTAGCTGTTGTAGGACAGGGTATCGAGCAGTACTTC. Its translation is CASSLAVVGQGIEQYF.

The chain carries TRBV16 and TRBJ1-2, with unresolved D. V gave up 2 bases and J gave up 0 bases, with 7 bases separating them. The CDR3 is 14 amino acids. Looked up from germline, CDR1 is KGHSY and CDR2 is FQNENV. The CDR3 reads CASSQVQTNYGYTF. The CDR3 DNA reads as TGTGCCAGCAGCCAAGTACAGACTAACTATGGCTACACCTTC.

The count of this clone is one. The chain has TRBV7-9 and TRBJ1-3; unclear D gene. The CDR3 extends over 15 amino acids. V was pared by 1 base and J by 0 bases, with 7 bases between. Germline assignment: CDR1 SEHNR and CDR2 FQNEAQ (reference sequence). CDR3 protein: CASSLVLSSGNTIYF. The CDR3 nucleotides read TGTGCCAGCAGCTTAGTTCTAAGCTCTGGAAACACCATATATTTT.

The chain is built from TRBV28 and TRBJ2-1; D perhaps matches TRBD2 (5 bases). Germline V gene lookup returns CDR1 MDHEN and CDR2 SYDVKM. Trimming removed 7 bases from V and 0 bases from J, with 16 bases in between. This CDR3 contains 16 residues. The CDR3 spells CASNRGLGSSYNEQFF. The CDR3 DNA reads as TGTGCCAGCAATCGGGGATTGGGTAGCTCCTACAATGAGCAGTTCTTC.

The CDR3 DNA sequence: TGTGCCAGCAGCTTAAGTGCTTCAGCGGGAGGGTCGGGGGAGCTGTTTTTT. It encodes CASSLSASAGGSGELFF. This chain uses TRBV7-3 with TRBJ2-2; 10 bases fit TRBD2. Losses at the gene ends were 1 base for V and 8 bases for J; bases not matched to a gene: 10. The CDR3 is 17 residues long. Germline V gives CDR1 SGHTA, CDR2 FQGTGA.